Following are 21 T cell receptor beta chains from one sample sequenced in a study of cytomegalovirus exposure and HLA in healthy donors. Amplification used 60 Vbeta primers and 13 Jbeta primers. Clones were sequenced by immunoSEQ multiplex PCR, and TCRdb holds only the in-frame ones, with some missing. The sample has about 130,000 clones, approximately 79% seen once. Sequenced input: PBMCs. These receptors were taken from a man between 45 and 60 years old in good health and CMV-seropositive.

This clone was seen at least ten times. This chain links TRBV4-3 with TRBJ1-1, with D possibly TRBD1 on 6 matching bases. Trimming left V 2 bases short and J 1 base short, with 14 bases between. Germline CDR1 reads LGHNA; CDR2 reads YSLEER. The CDR3 runs to 16 residues. The DNA for the CDR3 is TGCGCCAGCAGCCAAACGATCGGGGGGCGGAACACTGAAGCTTTCTTT. This translates into CASSQTIGGRNTEAFF.

Only a few counts were recorded for this clone. The V and J genes are TRBV6-6 and TRBJ2-1, with D perhaps matching TRBD1 (5 bases). In germline, CDR1 is MNHNY, CDR2 SVGAGI (reference sequence). V lost 5 bases and J lost 4, with 15 bases in between. This CDR3 has 15 residues. CDR3 coding DNA: TGTGCCAGCAGTAAGGGGCTGGTTATTTACAATGAGCAGTTCTTC. This sequence encodes CASSKGLVIYNEQFF.

Details on this clone: The DNA is left out, because the CDR3 cannot be placed on it with certainty; the CDR3 is given as TCRdb lists it. The genes are TRBV9 and TRBJ2-7; the table calls TRBD1, which could not be checked here. Germline loops: CDR1 SGDLS, CDR2 YYNGEE. The CDR3 length is 13 residues, termini included. The CDR3 protein is CASSVGQGAREYF.

The chain couples TRBV13 to TRBJ2-3; tentatively, D is TRBD1 (6 bases). V shed 11 bases and J shed 5 bases, with 29 bases lying between them. Germline values: CDR1 PRHDT, CDR2 FYEKMQ (reference sequence). The CDR3 is made up of 17 amino acids. DNA of the CDR3: TGTGCCTCTAAAGCAGGCACAGGGCACTCCCTGGTAGATACGCAGTATTTT. It yields the protein CASKAGTGHSLVDTQYF.

This clone came up a few times. The chain joins TRBV2 to TRBJ2-1; 8 nucleotides line up with TRBD2. This CDR3 region has 13 residues. Trimming removed 6 bases from V and 6 bases from J; junction bases left unmatched: 4. The germline V gene encodes CDR1 SNHLY and CDR2 FYNNEI. The CDR3, as DNA: TGTGCCAGCAGGGAGGGGACTAGCAATGAGCAGTTCTTC. Translating it yields CASREGTSNEQFF.

The chain uses TRBV5-1 and TRBJ2-3, with D perhaps TRBD2 (6 bases). The CDR3 is 13 amino acids. Germline CDR1 reads SGHRS; CDR2 reads YFSETQ. Trimming took 5 bases from V and 2 from J, leaving 9 bases between them. Here the CDR3 DNA reads TGCGCCAGCAGGGGGACTCCCACAGATACGCAGTATTTT. This gives the protein CASRGTPTDTQYF. The full variable domain, with the rest looked up from reference TRBV5-1 and TRBJ2-3, is KAGVTQTPRYLIKTRGQQVTLSCSPISGHRSVSWYQQTPGQGLQFLFEYFSETQRNKGNFPGRFSGRQFSNSRSEMNVSTLELGDSALYLCASRGTPTDTQYFGPGTRLTVL.

This clone came up many times. Other nucleotide sequences from this sample produce the same CDR3. V and J are TRBV6-6 and TRBJ1-1; possible D gene TRBD1, 5 bases. Germline V gene lookup returns CDR1 MNHNY and CDR2 SVGAGI (reference sequence). The CDR3 extends over 12 amino acids. Trimming stripped 6 bases from V and 4 bases from J, with 9 bases between. CDR3 in DNA: TGTGCCAGCAGCGGGGGTGGCACTGAAGCTTTCTTT. This translates into CASSGGGTEAFF.

This sequence joins TRBV13 and TRBJ1-2, with D possibly matching TRBD1 (5 bases). Trimming cost V 0 bases and J 4 bases, with 15 bases left between them. From germline, CDR1 is PRHDT and CDR2 FYEKMQ (reference sequence). The CDR3 length is 16 residues. The CDR3 nucleotides are TGTGCCAGCAGCTTAGGTTTAGGGGAAGGCGTCTATGGCTACACCTTC. Translation gives CASSLGLGEGVYGYTF.

This clone was detected a few times. This chain connects TRBV19 to TRBJ1-1, with D unclear. V was shortened by 5 bases and J by 2 bases, with 6 bases between the two germline ends. The CDR3 is 12 amino acids. Germline V gene lookup returns CDR1 LNHDA and CDR2 SQIVND (reference sequence). In DNA, the CDR3 is TGTGCCAGTAGTCTCAGAAACACTGAAGCTTTCTTT. Encoded protein: CASSLRNTEAFF.

This clone was counted a few times. The chain is built from TRBV18 and TRBJ2-3; 9 bases map to TRBD1. Looked up from germline, CDR1 is KGHSH and CDR2 is LQKENI. Losses at the gene ends were 3 bases for V and 0 bases for J; bases not matched to a gene: 4. The CDR3 is 16 residues long. CDR3: CASSPTGGFSTDTQYF. In DNA form, the CDR3 reads TGTGCCAGCTCACCGACAGGGGGTTTCAGCACAGATACGCAGTATTTT.

This clone was counted between two and nine times. The rearrangement joins TRBV6-5 to TRBJ2-3; the D gene is possibly TRBD2 (6 bases). This CDR3 contains 14 residues. Per germline, CDR1 MNHEY and CDR2 SVGAGI. The V gene lost 5 bases and the J gene lost 7 bases, with 16 bases spanning the gap. As DNA, the CDR3 is TGTGCCAGCAGTATCGCCGGGACTTCCAATACGCAGTATTTT. It is translated as CASSIAGTSNTQYF.

As DNA, the CDR3 is TGTGCCAGCAGCTTCGGGGGGAGGAACACCGGGGAGCTGTTTTTT. As protein: CASSFGGRNTGELFF. The chain joins TRBV7-2 to TRBJ2-2; 7 nucleotides agree with TRBD2. Trimming took 3 bases from V and 1 from J; bases not matched to a gene: 2. Germline CDR1 and CDR2: SGHTA and FQGNSA. CDR3 length: 15 residues.

The gene calls are TRBV25-1 and TRBJ2-3; TRBD1 matches at 9 bases. This CDR3 has 15 amino acids. Germline loops: CDR1 MGHDK, CDR2 SYGVNS. V dropped 4 bases and J dropped 5; count of bases not matched to a gene: 7. The CDR3 sequence is CASSGGTGWLDTQYF. The CDR3 DNA follows: TGTGCCAGCAGTGGGGGGACAGGGTGGCTAGATACGCAGTATTTT.

The J gene is TRBJ2-5, the V gene TRBV6-1; maybe TRBD2 (6 bases). The assigned J gene may be wrong: the sequence end matches TRBJ2-7 better. Germline V gene data show CDR1 as MNHNS and CDR2 as SASEGT. The CDR3 extends over 15 amino acids. CDR3 sequence: CASSEALGGSYEQYF. The CDR3 DNA reads as TGTGCCAGCAGTGAAGCGCTTGGGGGGTCCTACGAGCAGTACTTC.

J is TRBJ2-3 and V is TRBV19; D is unclear. With 3 bases removed from V and 3 bases from J, the gap between germline ends came to 13 bases. The CDR3 is 15 amino acids. Germline CDR1 is LNHDA and CDR2 is SQIVND (reference sequence). CDR3 region: CASSMDELGTDTQYF. The CDR3 region has the DNA TGTGCCAGTAGTATGGATGAGCTCGGGACAGATACGCAGTATTTT.

The rearrangement links TRBV5-4 to TRBJ1-1; 10 nucleotides agree with TRBD1. The germline V gene encodes CDR1 SGHNT and CDR2 YYREEE (reference sequence). The V gene end was trimmed by 0 bases and the J gene end by 4 bases; junction bases not matched to a gene: 6. This CDR3 is built from 16 residues. The CDR3 region has the DNA TGTGCCAGCAGCTTGGGCGGGGGGGACAGGGGCACTGAAGCTTTCTTT. This translates into CASSLGGGDRGTEAFF. Based on the CDR3 plus reference TRBV5-4 and TRBJ1-1, the full variable domain is ETGVTQSPTHLIKTRGQQVTLRCSSQSGHNTVSWYQQALGQGPQFIFQYYREEENGRGNFPPRFSGLQFPNYSSELNVNALELDDSALYLCASSLGGGDRGTEAFFGQGTRLTVV.

This sequence joins TRBV9 and TRBJ2-1; 7 bases are shared with TRBD2. Germline V CDR1 and CDR2: SGDLS, YYNGEE. Trimming at V came to 1 base and at J to 5 bases, leaving 6 bases not matched to a gene. The CDR3 length is 15 residues. This CDR3 is CASSVLAETNNEQFF. The CDR3 DNA is TGTGCCAGCAGCGTACTAGCGGAAACCAACAATGAGCAGTTCTTC. Using reference TRBV9 and TRBJ2-1 for the parts outside the CDR3, the full variable domain is DSGVTQTPKHLITATGQRVTLRCSPRSGDLSVYWYQQSLDQGLQFLIQYYNGEERAKGNILERFSAQQFPDLHSELNLSSLELGDSALYFCASSVLAETNNEQFFGPGTRLTVL.

Worth noting for this clone: The sample contains more than one DNA sequence encoding this CDR3. In DNA, the CDR3 is TGTGCCAGCAGCTTGGGGCAGGGTAATTCACCCCTCCACTTT. Protein product: CASSLGQGNSPLHF. This rearrangement joins TRBV5-4 to TRBJ1-6; D perhaps matches TRBD1 (5 bases). Germline CDR1 reads SGHNT; CDR2 reads YYREEE (reference sequence). The CDR3 spans 14 residues. V lost 0 bases and J lost 6, with 7 bases in between. Full variable domain (outside the CDR3, taken from reference TRBV5-4 and TRBJ1-6): ETGVTQSPTHLIKTRGQQVTLRCSSQSGHNTVSWYQQALGQGPQFIFQYYREEENGRGNFPPRFSGLQFPNYSSELNVNALELDDSALYLCASSLGQGNSPLHFGNGTRLTVT.

The chain is built from TRBV5-1 and TRBJ1-2; 7 nucleotides match TRBD1. Germline-derived CDR1 and CDR2 are SGHRS and YFSETQ. After removal of 4 bases from V and 4 bases from J, the junction contained 10 bases not matched to a gene. This CDR3 contains 15 residues. In DNA form, the CDR3 reads TGCGCCAGCAGCCTAACAGGGGATCCTATCTATGGCTACACCTTC. Amino acid sequence: CASSLTGDPIYGYTF. Drawing the rest from reference TRBV5-1 and TRBJ1-2, the complete variable domain is KAGVTQTPRYLIKTRGQQVTLSCSPISGHRSVSWYQQTPGQGLQFLFEYFSETQRNKGNFPGRFSGRQFSNSRSEMNVSTLELGDSALYLCASSLTGDPIYGYTFGSGTRLTVV.

The chain carries TRBV6-1 and TRBJ2-3; 8 bases match TRBD1. The V gene end was trimmed by 2 bases and the J gene end by 2 bases; junction bases not matched to a gene: 6. Per germline, CDR1 MNHNS and CDR2 SASEGT. The CDR3 is made up of 16 amino acids. The CDR3 DNA follows: TGTGCCAGCAGTGAAATACAGGGACAGGTCACAGATACGCAGTATTTT. Translating gives CASSEIQGQVTDTQYF.

The chain uses TRBV4-2 and TRBJ1-5, with 10 nucleotides matching TRBD1. This CDR3 has 18 residues. CDR1 LGHNA and CDR2 YNFKEQ come from the germline V gene. Trimming cost V 4 bases and J 7 bases; bases outside gene matches: 16. CDR3 bases: TGTGCCAGCAGCCGGACTATAGCGGGACAGGGGAGGAGGCAGCCCCAGCATTTT. This gives the protein CASSRTIAGQGRRQPQHF.